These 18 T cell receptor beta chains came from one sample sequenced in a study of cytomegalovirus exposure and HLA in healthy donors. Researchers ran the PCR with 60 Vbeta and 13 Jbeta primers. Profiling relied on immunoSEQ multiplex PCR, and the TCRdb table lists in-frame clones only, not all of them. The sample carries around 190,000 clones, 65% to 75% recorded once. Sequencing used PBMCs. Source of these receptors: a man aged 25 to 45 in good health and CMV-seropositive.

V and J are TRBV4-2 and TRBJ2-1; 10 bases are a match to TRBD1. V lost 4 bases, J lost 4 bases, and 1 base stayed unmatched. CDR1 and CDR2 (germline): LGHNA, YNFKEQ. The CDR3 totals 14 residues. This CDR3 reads CASSRGQGYNEQFF. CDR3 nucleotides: TGTGCCAGCAGCCGGGGACAGGGGTACAATGAGCAGTTCTTC.

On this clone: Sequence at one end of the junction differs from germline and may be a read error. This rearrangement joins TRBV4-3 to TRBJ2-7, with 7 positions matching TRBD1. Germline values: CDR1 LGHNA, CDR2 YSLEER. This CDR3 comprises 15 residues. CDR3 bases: TGCGTCAGCAGCCAAGATCGGGGACAGCCCTACGAGCAGTACTTC. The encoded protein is CVSSQDRGQPYEQYF.

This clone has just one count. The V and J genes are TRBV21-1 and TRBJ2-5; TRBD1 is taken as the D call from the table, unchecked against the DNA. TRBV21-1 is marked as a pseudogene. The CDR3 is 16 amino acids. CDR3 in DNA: TGTGCCAGCAGCACCATCATCAACAGGGGTAGCGAGACCCAGTACTTC. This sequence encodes CASSTIINRGSETQYF.

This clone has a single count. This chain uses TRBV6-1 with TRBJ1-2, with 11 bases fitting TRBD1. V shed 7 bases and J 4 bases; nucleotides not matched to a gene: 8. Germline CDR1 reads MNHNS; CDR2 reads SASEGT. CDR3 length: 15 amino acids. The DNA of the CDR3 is TGTGCCAGCAATTTGGACAGGGGGCTTGTCTATGGCTACACCTTC. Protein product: CASNLDRGLVYGYTF.

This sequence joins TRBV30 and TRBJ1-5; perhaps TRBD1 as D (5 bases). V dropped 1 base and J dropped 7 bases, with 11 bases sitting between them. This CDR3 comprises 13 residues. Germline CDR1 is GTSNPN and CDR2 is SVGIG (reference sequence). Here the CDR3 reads CAWSDGPGQPQHF. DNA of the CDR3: TGTGCCTGGAGTGACGGCCCAGGGCAGCCCCAGCATTTT.

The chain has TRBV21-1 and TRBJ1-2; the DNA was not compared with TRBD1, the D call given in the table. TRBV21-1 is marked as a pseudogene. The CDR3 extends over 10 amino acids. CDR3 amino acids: CASSGAGYTF. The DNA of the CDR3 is TGTGCCAGCAGTGGGGCTGGCTACACCTTC.

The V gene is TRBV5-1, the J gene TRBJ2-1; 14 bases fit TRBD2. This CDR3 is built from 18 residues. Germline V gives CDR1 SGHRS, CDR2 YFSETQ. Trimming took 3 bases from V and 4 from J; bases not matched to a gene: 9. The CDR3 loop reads CASSWTSGGLASYNEQFF. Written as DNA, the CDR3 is TGCGCCAGCAGCTGGACTAGCGGGGGGTTGGCTTCATACAATGAGCAGTTCTTC.

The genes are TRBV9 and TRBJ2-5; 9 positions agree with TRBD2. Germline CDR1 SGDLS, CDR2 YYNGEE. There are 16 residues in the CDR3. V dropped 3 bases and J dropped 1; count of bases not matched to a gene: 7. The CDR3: CASSAGLARTQETQYF. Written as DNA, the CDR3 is TGTGCCAGCAGCGCCGGACTAGCGAGGACCCAAGAGACCCAGTACTTC.

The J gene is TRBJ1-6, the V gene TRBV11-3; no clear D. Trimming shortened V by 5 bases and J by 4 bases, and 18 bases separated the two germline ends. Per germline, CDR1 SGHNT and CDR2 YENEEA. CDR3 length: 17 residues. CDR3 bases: TGTGCCAGCAGCCATTCTTACCACGGGGTTTATAATTCACCCCTCCACTTT. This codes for CASSHSYHGVYNSPLHF.

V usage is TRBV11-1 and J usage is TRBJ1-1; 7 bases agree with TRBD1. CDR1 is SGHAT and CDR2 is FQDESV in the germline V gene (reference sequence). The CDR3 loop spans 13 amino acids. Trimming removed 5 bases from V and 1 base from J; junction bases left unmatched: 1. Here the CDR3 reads CASSDRENTEAFF. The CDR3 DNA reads TGTGCCAGCAGCGACAGGGAGAACACTGAAGCTTTCTTT.

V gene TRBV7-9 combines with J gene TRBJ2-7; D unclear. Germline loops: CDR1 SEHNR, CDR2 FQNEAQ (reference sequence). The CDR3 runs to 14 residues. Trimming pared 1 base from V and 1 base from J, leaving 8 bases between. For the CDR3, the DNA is TGTGCCAGCAGCTTAGGATACAAATCCTACGAGCAGTACTTC. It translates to CASSLGYKSYEQYF.

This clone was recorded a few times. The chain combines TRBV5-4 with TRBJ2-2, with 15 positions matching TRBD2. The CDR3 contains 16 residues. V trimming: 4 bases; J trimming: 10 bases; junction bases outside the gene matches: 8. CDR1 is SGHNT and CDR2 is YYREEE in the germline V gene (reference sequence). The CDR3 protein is CASSIGLAGGQPELFF. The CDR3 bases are TGTGCCAGCAGCATAGGACTAGCGGGGGGGCAACCGGAGCTGTTTTTT.

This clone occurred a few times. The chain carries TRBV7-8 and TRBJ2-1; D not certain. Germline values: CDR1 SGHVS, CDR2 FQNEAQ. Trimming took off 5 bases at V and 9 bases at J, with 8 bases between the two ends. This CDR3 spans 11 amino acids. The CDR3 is CASSQVVEQFF. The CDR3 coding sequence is TGTGCCAGCAGCCAGGTTGTTGAGCAGTTCTTC.

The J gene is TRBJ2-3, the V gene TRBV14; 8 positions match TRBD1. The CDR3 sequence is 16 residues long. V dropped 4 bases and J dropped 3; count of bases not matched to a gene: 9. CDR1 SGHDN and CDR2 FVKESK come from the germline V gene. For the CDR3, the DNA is TGTGCCAGCAGCCCGTTTGACAGGGGAAGGACAGATACGCAGTATTTT. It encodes CASSPFDRGRTDTQYF.

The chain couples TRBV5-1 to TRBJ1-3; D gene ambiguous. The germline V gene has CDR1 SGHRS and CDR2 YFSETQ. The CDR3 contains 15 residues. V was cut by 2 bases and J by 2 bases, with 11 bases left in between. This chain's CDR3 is CASSLADRAGNTIYF. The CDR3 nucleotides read TGCGCCAGCAGCTTAGCGGATCGTGCTGGAAACACCATATATTTT.

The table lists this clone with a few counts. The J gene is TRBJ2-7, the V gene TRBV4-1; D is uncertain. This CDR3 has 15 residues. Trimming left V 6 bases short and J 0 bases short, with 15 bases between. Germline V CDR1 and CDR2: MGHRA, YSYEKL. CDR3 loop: CASRRDITDSYEQYF. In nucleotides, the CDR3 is TGCGCCAGCAGACGCGACATTACCGACTCCTACGAGCAGTACTTC.

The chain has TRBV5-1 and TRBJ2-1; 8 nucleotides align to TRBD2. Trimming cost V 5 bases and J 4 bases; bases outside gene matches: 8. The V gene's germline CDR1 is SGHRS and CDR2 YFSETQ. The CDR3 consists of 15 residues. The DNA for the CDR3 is TGCGCCAGCAGACCACTAGCGGCACGATACAATGAGCAGTTCTTC. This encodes CASRPLAARYNEQFF.

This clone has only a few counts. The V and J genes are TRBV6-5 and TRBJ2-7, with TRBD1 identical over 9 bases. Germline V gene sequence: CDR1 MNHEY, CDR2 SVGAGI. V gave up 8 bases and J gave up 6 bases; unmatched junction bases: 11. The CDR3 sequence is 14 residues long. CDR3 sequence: CASRIQGALGEQYF. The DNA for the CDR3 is TGTGCCAGCCGTATACAGGGGGCGCTAGGCGAGCAGTACTTC.